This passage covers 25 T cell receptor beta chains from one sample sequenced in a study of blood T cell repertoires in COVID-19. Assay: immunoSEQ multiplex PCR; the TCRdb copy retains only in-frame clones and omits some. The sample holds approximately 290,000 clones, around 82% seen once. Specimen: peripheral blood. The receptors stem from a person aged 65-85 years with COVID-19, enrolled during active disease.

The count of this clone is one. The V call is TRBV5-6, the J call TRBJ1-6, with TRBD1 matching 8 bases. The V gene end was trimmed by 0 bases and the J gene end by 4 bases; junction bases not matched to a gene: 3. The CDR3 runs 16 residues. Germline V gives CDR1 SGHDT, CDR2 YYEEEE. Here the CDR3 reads CASSLGQGQYNSPLHF. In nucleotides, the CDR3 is TGTGCCAGCAGCTTGGGACAGGGGCAATATAATTCACCCCTCCACTTT.

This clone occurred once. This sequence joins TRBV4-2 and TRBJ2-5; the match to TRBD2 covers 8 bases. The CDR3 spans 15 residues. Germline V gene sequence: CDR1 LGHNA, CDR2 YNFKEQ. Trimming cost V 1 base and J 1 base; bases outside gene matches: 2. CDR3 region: CASSQASGLQETQYF. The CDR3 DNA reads TGTGCCAGCAGCCAAGCTAGCGGGCTCCAAGAGACCCAGTACTTC.

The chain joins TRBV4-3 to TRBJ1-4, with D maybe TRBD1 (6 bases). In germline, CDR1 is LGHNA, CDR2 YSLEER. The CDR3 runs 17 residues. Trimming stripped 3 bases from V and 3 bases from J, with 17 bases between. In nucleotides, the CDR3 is TGCGCCAGCAGCCAGTTGGTTGGGGGCCTTTCTAATGAAAAACTGTTTTTT. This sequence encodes CASSQLVGGLSNEKLFF.

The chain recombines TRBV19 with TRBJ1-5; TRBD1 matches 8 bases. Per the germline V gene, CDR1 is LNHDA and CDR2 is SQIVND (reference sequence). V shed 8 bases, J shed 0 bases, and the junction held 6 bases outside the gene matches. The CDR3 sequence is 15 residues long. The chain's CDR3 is CASRPGQDSNQPQHF. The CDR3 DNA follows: TGTGCCAGTCGACCGGGACAGGATAGCAATCAGCCCCAGCATTTT.

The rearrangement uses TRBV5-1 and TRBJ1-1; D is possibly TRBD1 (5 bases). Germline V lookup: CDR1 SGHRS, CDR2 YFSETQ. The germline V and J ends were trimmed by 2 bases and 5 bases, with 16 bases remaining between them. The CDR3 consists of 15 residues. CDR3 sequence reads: CASSFATTQGTEAFF. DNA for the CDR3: TGCGCCAGCAGCTTCGCAACCACCCAGGGAACTGAAGCTTTCTTT.

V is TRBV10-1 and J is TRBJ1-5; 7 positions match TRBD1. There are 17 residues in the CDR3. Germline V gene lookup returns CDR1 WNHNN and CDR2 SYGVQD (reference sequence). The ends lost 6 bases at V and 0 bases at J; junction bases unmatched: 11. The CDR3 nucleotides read TGCGCCAGCAGGGCACGGACAGGAGACGATAGCAATCAGCCCCAGCATTTT. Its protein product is CASRARTGDDSNQPQHF.

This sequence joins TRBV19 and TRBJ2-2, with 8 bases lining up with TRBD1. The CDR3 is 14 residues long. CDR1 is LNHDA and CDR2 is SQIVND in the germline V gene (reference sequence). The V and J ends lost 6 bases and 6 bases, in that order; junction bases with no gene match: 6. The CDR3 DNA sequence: TGTGCCAGTAGGAGACAGGGGAAGGCCGGGGAGCTGTTTTTT. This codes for CASRRQGKAGELFF.

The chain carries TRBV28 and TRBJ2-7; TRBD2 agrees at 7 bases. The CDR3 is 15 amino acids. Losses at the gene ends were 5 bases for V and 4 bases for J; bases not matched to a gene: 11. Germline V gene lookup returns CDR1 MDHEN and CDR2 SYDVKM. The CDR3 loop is CASSGGVPLRYEQYF. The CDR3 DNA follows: TGTGCCAGCAGTGGGGGGGTACCCCTGCGGTACGAGCAGTACTTC.

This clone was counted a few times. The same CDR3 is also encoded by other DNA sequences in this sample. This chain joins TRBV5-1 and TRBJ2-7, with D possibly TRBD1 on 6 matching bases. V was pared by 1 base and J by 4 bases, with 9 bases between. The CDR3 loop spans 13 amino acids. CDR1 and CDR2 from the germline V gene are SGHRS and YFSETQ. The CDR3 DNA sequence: TGCGCCAGCAGCTTGAGGCAGGGGTACGAGCAGTACTTC. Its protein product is CASSLRQGYEQYF.

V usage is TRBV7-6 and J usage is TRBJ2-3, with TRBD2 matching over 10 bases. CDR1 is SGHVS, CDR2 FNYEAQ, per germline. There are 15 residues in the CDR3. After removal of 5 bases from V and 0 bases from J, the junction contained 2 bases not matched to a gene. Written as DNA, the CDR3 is TGTGCCAGCAGCCCTAGCGGGGGAAGCACAGATACGCAGTATTTT. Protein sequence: CASSPSGGSTDTQYF.

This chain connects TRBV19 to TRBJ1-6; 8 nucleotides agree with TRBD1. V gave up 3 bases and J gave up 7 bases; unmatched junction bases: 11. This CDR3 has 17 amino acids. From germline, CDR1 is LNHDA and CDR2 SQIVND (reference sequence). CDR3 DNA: TGTGCCAGTAGTATCTACAGGGGGTCCCCGTCCAATTCACCCCTCCACTTT. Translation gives CASSIYRGSPSNSPLHF.

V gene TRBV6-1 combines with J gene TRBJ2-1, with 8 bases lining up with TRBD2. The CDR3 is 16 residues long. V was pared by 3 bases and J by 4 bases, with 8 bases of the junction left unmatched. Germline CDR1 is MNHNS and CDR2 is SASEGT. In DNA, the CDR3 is TGTGCCAGCAGTGAGATCGGACTAGCTTTGTACAATGAGCAGTTCTTC. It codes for CASSEIGLALYNEQFF.

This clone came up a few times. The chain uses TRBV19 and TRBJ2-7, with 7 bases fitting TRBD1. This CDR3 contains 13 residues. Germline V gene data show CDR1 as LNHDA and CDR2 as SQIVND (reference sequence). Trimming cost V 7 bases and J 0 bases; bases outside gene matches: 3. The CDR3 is CASTRTGSYEQYF. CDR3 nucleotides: TGTGCCAGTACCAGGACAGGCTCCTACGAGCAGTACTTC.

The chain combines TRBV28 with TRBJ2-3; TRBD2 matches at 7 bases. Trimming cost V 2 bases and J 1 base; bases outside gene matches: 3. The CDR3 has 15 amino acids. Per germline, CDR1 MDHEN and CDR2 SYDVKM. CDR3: CASSLPAGGTDTQYF. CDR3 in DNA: TGTGCCAGCAGTTTACCGGCGGGGGGCACAGATACGCAGTATTTT.

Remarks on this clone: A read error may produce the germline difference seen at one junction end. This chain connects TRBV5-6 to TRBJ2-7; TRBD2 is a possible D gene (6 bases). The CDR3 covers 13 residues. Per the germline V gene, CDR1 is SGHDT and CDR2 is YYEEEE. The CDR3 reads CASSLGGGWRELF. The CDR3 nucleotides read TGTGCCAGCAGCTTGGGTGGTGGGTGGCGGGAACTCTTC.

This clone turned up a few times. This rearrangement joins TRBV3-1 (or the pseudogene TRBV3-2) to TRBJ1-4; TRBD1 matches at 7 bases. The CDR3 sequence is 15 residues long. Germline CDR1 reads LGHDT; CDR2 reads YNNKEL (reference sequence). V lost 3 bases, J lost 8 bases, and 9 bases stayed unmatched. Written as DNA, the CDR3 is TGTGCCAGCAGCCACTCGACAGGGAACAAAGAAAAACTGTTTTTT. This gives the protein CASSHSTGNKEKLFF.

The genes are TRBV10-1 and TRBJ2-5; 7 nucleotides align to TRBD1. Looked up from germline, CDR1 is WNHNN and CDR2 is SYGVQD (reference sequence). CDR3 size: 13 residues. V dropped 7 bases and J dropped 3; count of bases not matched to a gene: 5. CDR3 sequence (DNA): TGCGCCAGCATCCCGGGACAGAAAGAGACCCAGTACTTC. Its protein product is CASIPGQKETQYF.

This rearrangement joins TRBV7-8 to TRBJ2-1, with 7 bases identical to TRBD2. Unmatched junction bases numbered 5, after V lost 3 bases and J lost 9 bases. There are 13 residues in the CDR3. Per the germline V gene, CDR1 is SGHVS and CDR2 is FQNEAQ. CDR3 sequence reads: CASSFGGSGEQFF. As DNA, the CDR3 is TGTGCCAGCAGCTTCGGCGGGAGTGGTGAGCAGTTCTTC.

CDR3 bases: TGCGCCAGCAGCCCTAGCGGGGGCCTTGGAGAAAAACTGTTTTTT. Encoded protein: CASSPSGGLGEKLFF. The genes are TRBV5-1 and TRBJ1-4, with a tentative D call TRBD1 (6 bases). Germline V gives CDR1 SGHRS, CDR2 YFSETQ. The CDR3 is 15 amino acids. Trimming pared 4 bases from V and 8 bases from J, leaving 18 bases between.

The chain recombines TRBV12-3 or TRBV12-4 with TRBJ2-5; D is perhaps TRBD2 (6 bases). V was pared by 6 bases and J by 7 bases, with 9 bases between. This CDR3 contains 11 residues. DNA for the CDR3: TGTGCCAGCAGGGGGCGGGGGACCCAGTACTTC. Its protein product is CASRGRGTQYF.

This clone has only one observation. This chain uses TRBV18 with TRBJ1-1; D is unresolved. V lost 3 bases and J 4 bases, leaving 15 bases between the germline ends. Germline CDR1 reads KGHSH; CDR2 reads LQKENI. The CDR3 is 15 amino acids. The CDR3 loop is CASSPASGGPTEAFF. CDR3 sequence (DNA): TGTGCCAGCTCACCGGCGAGCGGAGGACCCACTGAAGCTTTCTTT. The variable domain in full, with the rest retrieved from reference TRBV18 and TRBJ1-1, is NAGVMQNPRHLVRRRGQEARLRCSPMKGHSHVYWYRQLPEEGLKFMVYLQKENIIDESGMPKERFSAEFPKEGPSILRIQQVVRGDSAAYFCASSPASGGPTEAFFGQGTRLTVV.

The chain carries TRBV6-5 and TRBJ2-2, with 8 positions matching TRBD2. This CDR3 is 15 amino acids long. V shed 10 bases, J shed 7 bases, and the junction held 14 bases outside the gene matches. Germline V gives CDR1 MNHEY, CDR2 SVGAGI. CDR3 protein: CAIPGGVHEVGELFF. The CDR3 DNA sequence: TGTGCCATCCCGGGGGGGGTTCATGAGGTCGGGGAGCTGTTTTTT.

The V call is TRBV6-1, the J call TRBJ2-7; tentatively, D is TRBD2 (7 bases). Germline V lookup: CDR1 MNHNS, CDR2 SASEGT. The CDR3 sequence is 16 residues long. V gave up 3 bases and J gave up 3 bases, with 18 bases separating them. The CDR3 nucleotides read TGTGCCAGCAGTGAGAACCCGGGGGGCCGTTACTACGAGCAGTACTTC. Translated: CASSENPGGRYYEQYF.

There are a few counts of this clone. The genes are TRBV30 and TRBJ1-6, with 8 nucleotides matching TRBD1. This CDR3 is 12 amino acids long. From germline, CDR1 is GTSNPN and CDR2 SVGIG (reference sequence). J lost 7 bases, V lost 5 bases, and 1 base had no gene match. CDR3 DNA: TGTGCCTGGGGGACAGGAAATTCACCCCTCCACTTT. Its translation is CAWGTGNSPLHF.

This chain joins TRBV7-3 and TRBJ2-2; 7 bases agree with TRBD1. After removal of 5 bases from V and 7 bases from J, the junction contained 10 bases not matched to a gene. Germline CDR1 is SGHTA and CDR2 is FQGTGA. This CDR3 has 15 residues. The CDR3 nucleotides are TGTGCCAGCAGCACTAGACAGGGATCTGGCGGGGAGCTGTTTTTT. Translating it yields CASSTRQGSGGELFF.